One and the same sample provided the 19 T cell receptor beta chains below, sequenced in a study of blood T cell repertoires in COVID-19. Produced via immunoSEQ multiplex PCR; TCRdb's table is partial and in-frame only. This table holds 250,000 to 350,000 clones, roughly four fifths found once. The sequencing sample was made of peripheral blood. The source of these receptors is a person aged 65-85 years with COVID-19, enrolled during active disease.

This chain uses TRBV3-1 (or the pseudogene TRBV3-2) with TRBJ1-1; D unresolved. Trimming pared 0 bases from V and 1 base from J, leaving 6 bases between. This CDR3 comprises 14 residues. Per the germline V gene, CDR1 is LGHDT and CDR2 is YNNKEL (reference sequence). For the CDR3, the DNA is TGTGCCAGCAGCCAAGATGCGGGGAACACTGAAGCTTTCTTT. Amino acids: CASSQDAGNTEAFF.

This clone was observed a handful of times. This chain connects TRBV2 to TRBJ2-7; 8 bases match TRBD2. CDR3 length: 14 amino acids. Germline lookup yields CDR1 SNHLY and CDR2 FYNNEI. The V gene end was trimmed by 6 bases and the J gene end by 6 bases; junction bases not matched to a gene: 10. For the CDR3, the DNA is TGTGCCAGCAGAACCGGGACTAGGATAATCGAGCAGTACTTC. Translating it yields CASRTGTRIIEQYF.

This rearrangement joins TRBV5-8 to TRBJ1-2; unclear D gene. The CDR3 length is 13 residues. The germline V and J ends were trimmed by 4 bases and 4 bases, with 11 bases remaining between them. The V gene's germline CDR1 is SGHTS and CDR2 YDEGEE. Here the CDR3 reads CASSPRVGYGYTF. For the CDR3, the DNA is TGTGCCAGCAGCCCTCGGGTGGGCTATGGCTACACCTTC.

This rearrangement joins TRBV19 to TRBJ1-1; 7 bases match TRBD1. CDR3 length: 15 residues. Germline trimming cut 3 bases from V and 0 bases from J; bases unmatched to any gene: 4. Per the germline V gene, CDR1 is LNHDA and CDR2 is SQIVND (reference sequence). DNA of the CDR3: TGTGCCAGTAGTATCCCTGGACAGGTGAACACTGAAGCTTTCTTT. Its protein product is CASSIPGQVNTEAFF.

This chain links TRBV7-3 with TRBJ1-3, with D tentatively TRBD1 (6 bases). The V gene lost 2 bases and the J gene lost 8 bases, with 13 bases spanning the gap. CDR1 and CDR2 from the germline V gene are SGHTA and FQGTGA. The CDR3 has 14 residues. The CDR3 spells CASSLDRFSDTIYF. In DNA form, the CDR3 reads TGTGCCAGCAGCTTAGACAGGTTTTCAGACACCATATATTTT.

J is TRBJ2-2 and V is TRBV27; no firm D call. V was shortened by 5 bases and J by 1 base, with 14 bases between the two germline ends. CDR1 is MNHEY, CDR2 SMNVEV, per germline (reference sequence). This CDR3 spans 16 amino acids. CDR3 amino acids: CASSLTAGVNTGELFF. In nucleotides, the CDR3 is TGTGCCAGCAGTCTTACGGCCGGAGTGAACACCGGGGAGCTGTTTTTT.

The rearrangement uses TRBV7-9 and TRBJ2-7, with 7 positions matching TRBD1. The CDR3 extends over 13 amino acids. V shed 3 bases and J 3 bases; nucleotides not matched to a gene: 2. Germline assignment: CDR1 SEHNR and CDR2 FQNEAQ (reference sequence). This CDR3 is CASSLSGGYEQYF. In DNA, the CDR3 is TGTGCCAGCAGCTTGTCAGGGGGCTACGAGCAGTACTTC. Based on the CDR3 plus reference TRBV7-9 and TRBJ2-7, the full variable domain is DTGVSQNPRHKITKRGQNVTFRCDPISEHNRLYWYRQTLGQGPEFLTYFQNEAQLEKSRLLSDRFSAERPKGSFSTLEIQRTEQGDSAMYLCASSLSGGYEQYFGPGTRLTVT.

The J gene is TRBJ1-5, the V gene TRBV10-3, with a weak D call TRBD1 (6 bases). Germline lookup yields CDR1 ENHRY and CDR2 SYGVKD. V dropped 5 bases and J dropped 5 bases, with 10 bases sitting between them. The CDR3 is 13 residues long. CDR3 sequence: CAISPGQYQPQHF. CDR3 bases: TGTGCCATCAGTCCAGGACAGTATCAGCCCCAGCATTTT.

The V gene is TRBV7-9, the J gene TRBJ2-4; TRBD1 might be the D (5 bases). CDR1 and CDR2 from the germline V gene are SEHNR and FQNEAQ (reference sequence). With 1 base removed from V and 9 bases from J, the gap between germline ends came to 10 bases. The CDR3 consists of 13 residues. The DNA of the CDR3 is TGTGCCAGCAGCTTAGACAGGCAGGCCATTCAGTACTTC. It translates to CASSLDRQAIQYF.

V is TRBV19 and J is TRBJ2-1; a possible D gene is TRBD2 (6 bases). This CDR3 is 12 amino acids long. V lost 4 bases and J lost 5, with 6 bases in between. Germline V CDR1 and CDR2: LNHDA, SQIVND (reference sequence). The CDR3 sequence: CASSSGDNEQFF. Here the CDR3 DNA reads TGTGCCAGTAGTAGCGGGGACAATGAGCAGTTCTTC.

The chain recombines TRBV3-1 (or the pseudogene TRBV3-2) with TRBJ2-5; a weak D match, TRBD2 (7 bases). The CDR3 extends over 14 amino acids. Germline CDR1 LGHDT, CDR2 YNNKEL (reference sequence). V was cut by 2 bases and J by 5 bases, with 12 bases left in between. As DNA, the CDR3 is TGTGCCAGCAGCCAACGGGGGGCGGGGGAGACCCAGTACTTC. Its translation is CASSQRGAGETQYF.

In this sample, this clone turned up once. This sequence joins TRBV29-1 and TRBJ1-2, with D possibly being TRBD1 (6 bases). The CDR3 spans 15 residues. Looked up from germline, CDR1 is SQVTM and CDR2 is ANQGSEA. Trimming stripped 6 bases from V and 4 bases from J, with 21 bases between. In DNA, the CDR3 is TGCAGCGTCCACTCCGGGACAACCGATACCTATGGCTACACCTTC. The encoded protein is CSVHSGTTDTYGYTF.

This chain's CDR3 is CASSEVGDGYEQYF. The CDR3 bases are TGTGCCAGCAGTGAAGTAGGCGACGGGTACGAGCAGTACTTC. V usage is TRBV6-1 and J usage is TRBJ2-7, with unresolved D. Germline assignment: CDR1 MNHNS and CDR2 SASEGT. This CDR3 contains 14 residues. V lost 1 base, J lost 4 bases, and 11 bases lay in between.

The rearrangement joins TRBV7-2 to TRBJ2-1; D is unclear. Germline values: CDR1 SGHTA, CDR2 FQGNSA. The CDR3 runs to 14 residues. Trimming stripped 0 bases from V and 6 bases from J, with 9 bases between. The CDR3 loop reads CASSLAVAGNEQFF. As DNA, the CDR3 is TGTGCCAGCAGCTTAGCAGTAGCTGGCAATGAGCAGTTCTTC. Full variable domain (rest looked up from reference TRBV7-2 and TRBJ2-1): GAGVSQSPSNKVTEKGKDVELRCDPISGHTALYWYRQSLGQGLEFLIYFQGNSAPDKSGLPSDRFSAERTGGSVSTLTIQRTQQEDSAVYLCASSLAVAGNEQFFGPGTRLTVL.

By sample share, this clone is large. The chain couples TRBV7-3 to TRBJ2-3; tentatively, D is TRBD2 (6 bases). The CDR3 extends over 12 amino acids. V dropped 5 bases and J dropped 8 bases, with 11 bases sitting between them. The V gene's germline CDR1 is SGHTA and CDR2 FQGTGA. CDR3 coding DNA: TGTGCCAGCAGCGGGGGGATTGGTACGCAGTATTTT. Residues: CASSGGIGTQYF.

J is TRBJ2-2 and V is TRBV18, with TRBD2 as a possible D gene (7 bases). CDR3 length equals 18 residues. Per germline, CDR1 KGHSH and CDR2 LQKENI. V lost 2 bases to trimming and J lost 4 bases, with 20 bases between them. The CDR3 bases are TGTGCCAGCTCACCAATTTCGTCGACAGGCGGGGGCACCGGGGAGCTGTTTTTT. As protein: CASSPISSTGGGTGELFF.

This rearrangement joins TRBV5-1 to TRBJ2-5, with 7 bases aligning to TRBD2. CDR3 length: 17 residues. After removal of 5 bases from V and 0 bases from J, the junction contained 13 bases not matched to a gene. Germline CDR1 and CDR2: SGHRS and YFSETQ. In DNA, the CDR3 is TGCGCCAGCAGTGGCGGTCTACTAGCGCCGTACCAAGAGACCCAGTACTTC. It encodes CASSGGLLAPYQETQYF.

The chain has TRBV20-1 and TRBJ1-6, with D possibly being TRBD1 (5 bases). Trimming shortened V by 3 bases and J by 10 bases, and 22 bases separated the two germline ends. CDR3 length: 16 residues. Germline CDR1 is DFQATT and CDR2 is SNEGSKA (reference sequence). The CDR3 region is CSASAQGRSVGSPLHF. Written as DNA, the CDR3 is TGCAGTGCTAGTGCCCAGGGTCGTTCGGTAGGATCACCCCTCCACTTT.

The chain recombines TRBV5-6 with TRBJ2-7; tentatively, D is TRBD1 (6 bases). Looked up from germline, CDR1 is SGHDT and CDR2 is YYEEEE. The CDR3 totals 15 residues. V lost 0 bases, J lost 0 bases, and 10 bases lay in between. CDR3 amino acids: CASSLGQEPSYEQYF. CDR3 DNA: TGTGCCAGCAGCTTGGGACAGGAGCCCTCCTACGAGCAGTACTTC.